The 8 T cell receptor beta chains given below trace back to one sample, sequenced in a study of shared clonotypes between healthy human individuals. Clones were read by immunoSEQ multiplex PCR, and TCRdb kept only the in-frame ones, dropping some. The sample contains more than 450,000 clones, around 74% of which appear only once. Sequenced sample: PBMCs. The source of these receptors is a woman between 35 and 50 years old in good health. Some clones in this sample may be carry-over from other donors' samples.

V gene TRBV28 combines with J gene TRBJ1-2; D is perhaps TRBD1 (5 bases). CDR3 size: 15 residues. The V gene's germline CDR1 is MDHEN and CDR2 SYDVKM. V lost 2 bases and J 0 bases, leaving 10 bases between the germline ends. The CDR3 DNA sequence: TGTGCCAGCAGTTTAATCGGGGGAGCTAACTATGGCTACACCTTC. Translating gives CASSLIGGANYGYTF.

This clone has only a few counts. The CDR3 reads CASSESAHTGELFF. The DNA of the CDR3 is TGTGCCAGCAGTGAATCTGCTCACACCGGGGAGCTGTTTTTT. The chain employs TRBV25-1 and TRBJ2-2; no definite D call. V dropped 1 base and J dropped 3 bases, with 6 bases sitting between them. This CDR3 has 14 residues. Germline V lookup: CDR1 MGHDK, CDR2 SYGVNS. Full variable domain (missing parts from reference TRBV25-1 and TRBJ2-2): EADIYQTPRYLVIGTGKKITLECSQTMGHDKMYWYQQDPGMELHLIHYSYGVNSTEKGDLSSESTVSRIRTEHFPLTLESARPSHTSQYLCASSESAHTGELFFGEGSRLTVL.

A single count supports this clone. The J gene is TRBJ2-1, the V gene TRBV5-4, with 8 positions matching TRBD2. Trimming at V came to 1 base and at J to 7 bases, leaving 7 bases not matched to a gene. CDR3 length equals 15 residues. Germline lookup yields CDR1 SGHNT and CDR2 YYREEE (reference sequence). Here the CDR3 DNA reads TGTGCCAGCAGCTTGTTGCGGGAGGCCGGAAATGAGCAGTTCTTC. Residues: CASSLLREAGNEQFF.

The CDR3 loop is CASSRGTGNTGELFF. The CDR3 DNA reads as TGTGCCAGCAGCCGAGGGACAGGGAACACCGGGGAGCTGTTTTTT. The chain uses TRBV28 and TRBJ2-2; TRBD1 agrees at 8 bases. CDR3 length: 15 residues. J lost 1 base, V lost 6 bases, and 4 bases had no gene match. Germline CDR1 and CDR2: MDHEN and SYDVKM.

The V and J genes are TRBV29-1 and TRBJ1-1, with 12 bases matching TRBD1. The junction had 1 base not matched to a gene; V was cut back by 6 bases and J by 2 bases. The CDR3 totals 13 residues. The germline gives CDR1 SQVTM, CDR2 ANQGSEA. CDR3 coding DNA: TGCAGCGTGGGACAGGGGGCCAACACTGAAGCTTTCTTT. The encoded protein is CSVGQGANTEAFF.

CDR3 sequence reads: CASSPRRDRPYEQYF. CDR3 sequence (DNA): TGTGCCAGCAGCCCTAGGAGGGACAGACCCTACGAGCAGTACTTC. This rearrangement joins TRBV7-9 to TRBJ2-7; D possibly corresponds to TRBD1 (7 bases). Germline CDR1 SEHNR, CDR2 FQNEAQ (reference sequence). Trimming shortened V by 5 bases and J by 2 bases, and 16 bases separated the two germline ends. The CDR3 sequence is 15 residues long.

The V and J genes are TRBV7-7 and TRBJ2-2; D remains unclear. Trimming removed 4 bases from V and 1 base from J, with 10 bases in between. Germline lookup yields CDR1 SSHAT and CDR2 FNYEAQ (reference sequence). This CDR3 is built from 15 residues. CDR3 bases: TGTGCCAGCAGCTCGGGTGTGGGGAACACCGGGGAGCTGTTTTTT. Encoded protein: CASSSGVGNTGELFF. Combining the CDR3 with reference TRBV7-7 and TRBJ2-2 gives the whole variable domain GAGVSQSPRYKVTKRGQDVTLRCDPISSHATLYWYQQALGQGPEFLTYFNYEAQPDKSGLPSDRFSAERPEGSISTLTIQRTEQRDSAMYRCASSSGVGNTGELFFGEGSRLTVL.

The V and J genes are TRBV4-3 and TRBJ1-3; 9 nucleotides line up with TRBD1. This CDR3 is built from 19 residues. With V trimmed by 3 bases and J by 5 bases, 17 bases remained unmatched. Germline CDR1 and CDR2: LGHNA and YSLEER. CDR3 region: CASSHIGTGNSGWRNTIYF. The CDR3 DNA reads TGCGCCAGCAGCCATATTGGGACAGGGAATTCTGGATGGAGAAACACCATATATTTT.